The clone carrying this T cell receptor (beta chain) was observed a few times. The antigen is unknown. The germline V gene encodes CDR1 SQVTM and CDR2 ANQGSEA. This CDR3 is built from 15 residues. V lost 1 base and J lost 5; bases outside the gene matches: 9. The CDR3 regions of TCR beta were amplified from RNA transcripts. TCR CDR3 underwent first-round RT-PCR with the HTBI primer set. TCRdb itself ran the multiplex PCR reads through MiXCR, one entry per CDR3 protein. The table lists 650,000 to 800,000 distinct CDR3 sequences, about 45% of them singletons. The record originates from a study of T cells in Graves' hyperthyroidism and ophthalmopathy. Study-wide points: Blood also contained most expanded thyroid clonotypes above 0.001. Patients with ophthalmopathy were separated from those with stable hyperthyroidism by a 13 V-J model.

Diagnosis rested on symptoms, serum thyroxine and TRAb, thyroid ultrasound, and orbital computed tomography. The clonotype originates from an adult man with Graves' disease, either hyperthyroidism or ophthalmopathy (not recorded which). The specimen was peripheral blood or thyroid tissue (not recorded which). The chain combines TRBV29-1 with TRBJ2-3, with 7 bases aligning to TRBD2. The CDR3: CSVEGGLRELDTQYF. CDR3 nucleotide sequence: TGCAGCGTTGAAGGAGGGTTGCGGGAGCTAGATACGCAGTATTTT.